The entry below describes one TCR beta chain. The source of the sample is a study of cytomegalovirus exposure and HLA in healthy donors. Primers for the PCR totalled 60 Vbeta and 13 Jbeta. The repertoire was sequenced with immunoSEQ multiplex PCR; TCRdb's copy has only in-frame clones and lacks some. The repertoire has over 120,000 clones, about 80% of them found once; the top ten carry 1.2% to 1.5%. The CDR3 runs to 21 residues. Trimming removed 0 bases from V and 5 bases from J; junction bases left unmatched: 18. The germline CDR1 and CDR2 sequences are LGHNT and FRNRAP. Sequenced input: PBMCs. The clonotype comes from a man aged 25 to 40 in good health and CMV-seropositive. The chain uses TRBV12-5 and TRBJ2-2; 10 bases map to TRBD2. The CDR3 DNA reads as TGTGCTAGTGGTTTGGTACCCTCGTCGGAGCGGGAGGGATCCCGGACCGGGGAGCTGTTTTTT. Its protein is CASGLVPSSEREGSRTGELFF.